These 24 T cell receptor beta chains share one sample of origin, sequenced in a study of beta chain features in type 1 diabetes. Expressed TCRB transcripts got sequenced, as all isolated RNA was reverse transcribed. Here immunoSEQ multiplex PCR was the method, and the copy in TCRdb shows in-frame clones only, minus some. Of roughly 330,000 clones in the sample, about 14% are singletons; the top ten hold over 0.014%. These receptors have no identified antigens. General study points: All four CD4+ subsets from Type 1 diabetes patients carried moderately but significantly shorter TCRB CDR3s.

The sequencing sample was made of naive CD4+ T cells from blood. The receptors derive from a woman under 30 with type 1 diabetes.

The chain combines TRBV9 with TRBJ1-2; tentatively, D is TRBD1 (5 bases). Trimming removed 0 bases at V and 8 bases at J, with 8 bases between. The germline V gene has CDR1 SGDLS and CDR2 YYNGEE. The CDR3 is made up of 12 amino acids. This chain's CDR3 is CASSVGRGGYTF. CDR3 nucleotide sequence: TGTGCCAGCAGCGTAGGAAGGGGAGGCTACACCTTC.

V is TRBV15 and J is TRBJ2-1, with 10 bases lining up with TRBD2. The CDR3 totals 16 residues. The germline gives CDR1 LNHNV, CDR2 YYDKDF (reference sequence). V was clipped by 0 bases and J by 9 bases; unmatched bases: 8. The CDR3, as DNA: TGTGCCACCAGCAGAGAAGAAGCGGGAGGGCGGGGTGAGCAGTTCTTC. Its protein product is CATSREEAGGRGEQFF.

The CDR3 is CASSFGQGSTGELFF. Written as DNA, the CDR3 is TGCGCCAGCAGCTTCGGACAGGGGAGCACCGGGGAGCTGTTTTTT. The V gene is TRBV5-1, the J gene TRBJ2-2; 9 bases map to TRBD1. Germline CDR1 and CDR2: SGHRS and YFSETQ. J was trimmed by 4 bases and V by 2 bases; bases with no gene match: 3. There are 15 residues in the CDR3. The complete variable domain, with remaining parts taken from reference TRBV5-1 and TRBJ2-2, reads KAGVTQTPRYLIKTRGQQVTLSCSPISGHRSVSWYQQTPGQGLQFLFEYFSETQRNKGNFPGRFSGRQFSNSRSEMNVSTLELGDSALYLCASSFGQGSTGELFFGEGSRLTVL.

A few counts support this clone. V and J are TRBV29-1 and TRBJ2-2; TRBD1 matches at 8 bases. This CDR3 is built from 12 residues. V lost 5 bases to trimming and J lost 6 bases; unmatched junction nucleotides: 2. Germline-derived CDR1 and CDR2 are SQVTM and ANQGSEA. The CDR3 is CSVSQGAGELFF. CDR3 sequence (DNA): TGCAGCGTTTCACAGGGGGCCGGGGAGCTGTTTTTT.

This clone was seen only a few times. This chain uses TRBV2 with TRBJ2-4, with D unresolved. There are 16 residues in the CDR3. V lost 0 bases, J lost 2 bases, and 11 bases lay in between. Germline CDR1 is SNHLY and CDR2 is FYNNEI. CDR3 amino acids: CASSEALRSPKNIQYF. The CDR3 bases are TGTGCCAGCAGTGAAGCGCTTCGGTCGCCCAAAAACATTCAGTACTTC.

This clone was counted between two and nine times. This sequence joins TRBV7-6 and TRBJ2-1; 8 bases match TRBD1. J lost 8 bases, V lost 10 bases, and 7 bases had no gene match. CDR3 length equals 12 residues. Germline V gives CDR1 SGHVS, CDR2 FNYEAQ. The CDR3 region has the DNA TGTGCCACCTCTCGACAGGGGCATGAGCAGTTCTTC. Its translation is CATSRQGHEQFF.

This clone was counted a few times. The rearrangement joins TRBV29-1 to TRBJ2-5; D perhaps matches TRBD2 (5 bases). Trimming took off 4 bases at V and 2 bases at J, with 11 bases between the two ends. The CDR3 has 13 residues. The germline CDR1 and CDR2 sequences are SQVTM and ANQGSEA. Here the CDR3 DNA reads TGCAGCGTTGCGGGGAGACCTCAAGAGACCCAGTACTTC. It encodes CSVAGRPQETQYF.

The chain has TRBV7-8 and TRBJ2-7; maybe TRBD1 (5 bases). Trimming shortened V by 5 bases and J by 6 bases, and 17 bases separated the two germline ends. CDR1 and CDR2 from the germline V gene are SGHVS and FQNEAQ. CDR3 length: 14 amino acids. This CDR3 is CASSHPGVGAEQYV. DNA for the CDR3: TGTGCCAGCAGCCATCCTGGAGTAGGGGCCGAGCAGTACGTC.

This clone turned up a few times. J is TRBJ2-2 and V is TRBV11-2; possibly TRBD2 for D (5 bases). The germline V and J ends were trimmed by 5 bases and 3 bases, with 13 bases remaining between them. The germline CDR1 and CDR2 sequences are SGHAT and FQNNGV. The CDR3 spans 15 residues. In DNA, the CDR3 is TGTGCCAGCAGCCTATCCAGCGGTTACACCGGGGAGCTGTTTTTT. Its protein product is CASSLSSGYTGELFF.

V usage is TRBV6-5 and J usage is TRBJ1-2; the D is unclear. The V gene's germline CDR1 is MNHEY and CDR2 SVGAGI. V was pared by 5 bases and J by 8 bases, with 12 bases between. The CDR3 runs to 12 residues. CDR3 sequence: CASSPSGRGYTF. CDR3 nucleotide sequence: TGTGCCAGCAGTCCGTCTGGGAGGGGCTACACCTTC.

In regard to this clone: Other nucleotide sequences from this sample produce the same CDR3. The rearrangement links TRBV5-1 to TRBJ2-5; 10 bases line up with TRBD1. Germline assignment: CDR1 SGHRS and CDR2 YFSETQ. V shed 4 bases, J shed 1 base, and the junction held 4 bases outside the gene matches. There are 15 residues in the CDR3. The CDR3 DNA sequence: TGCGCCAGCAGCCTCGGACAGGGGGGCCAAGAGACCCAGTACTTC. Translation: CASSLGQGGQETQYF.

This clone has a handful of counts. The chain links TRBV14 to TRBJ2-5, with a weak D call TRBD1 (5 bases). This CDR3 region has 17 residues. The germline V gene has CDR1 SGHDN and CDR2 FVKESK. Trimming took off 2 bases at V and 2 bases at J, with 18 bases between the two ends. The CDR3 nucleotides read TGTGCCAGCAGCCAAACGCTAGACAGCTACTTACAAGAGACCCAGTACTTC. Translating gives CASSQTLDSYLQETQYF. Full variable domain (remainder filled in from reference TRBV14 and TRBJ2-5): EAGVTQFPSHSVIEKGQTVTLRCDPISGHDNLYWYRRVMGKEIKFLLHFVKESKQDESGMPNNRFLAERTGGTYSTLKVQPAELEDSGVYFCASSQTLDSYLQETQYFGPGTRLLVL.

The chain employs TRBV30 and TRBJ2-7; D may be TRBD1 (5 bases). The germline CDR1 and CDR2 sequences are GTSNPN and SVGIG (reference sequence). V was shortened by 5 bases and J by 1 base, with 15 bases between the two germline ends. This CDR3 comprises 14 residues. For the CDR3, the DNA is TGTGCCTGGTCAGGGTTCTCTATTTCCTACGAGCAGTACTTC. Encoded protein: CAWSGFSISYEQYF.

This clone was observed a few times. V and J are TRBV9 and TRBJ2-2; 10 nucleotides match TRBD1. This CDR3 has 15 residues. With 4 bases clipped from V and 2 bases from J, the junction kept 2 bases outside the gene matches. Germline V CDR1 and CDR2: SGDLS, YYNGEE. The CDR3 DNA reads as TGTGCCAGCAGCCGGGACAGGGGTAACACCGGGGAGCTGTTTTTT. It codes for CASSRDRGNTGELFF.

This clone has a handful of counts. This chain connects TRBV5-1 to TRBJ2-7; 7 bases align to TRBD1. V shed 2 bases, J shed 1 base, and the junction held 12 bases outside the gene matches. The CDR3 runs 17 residues. The germline V gene has CDR1 SGHRS and CDR2 YFSETQ. The CDR3 DNA follows: TGCGCCAGCAGCTTCCTTCCGGGACAGACCTATTCCTACGAGCAGTACTTC. Its protein is CASSFLPGQTYSYEQYF.

Details on this clone: Other DNA sequences in the sample encode the same CDR3. This rearrangement joins TRBV7-2 to TRBJ2-5, with D possibly TRBD2 on 5 matching bases. Trimming cost V 1 base and J 5 bases, with 8 bases left between them. Germline CDR1 reads SGHTA; CDR2 reads FQGNSA. The CDR3 is made up of 13 amino acids. The CDR3 here is CASSLVERETQYF. Written as DNA, the CDR3 is TGTGCCAGCAGCTTAGTTGAGCGGGAGACCCAGTACTTC.

The gene calls are TRBV2 and TRBJ2-1; TRBD1 matches at 8 bases. CDR1 is SNHLY and CDR2 is FYNNEI in the germline V gene. CDR3 length equals 14 residues. After removal of 4 bases from V and 9 bases from J, the junction contained 8 bases not matched to a gene. This CDR3 is CASSGPDRASEQFF. CDR3 nucleotide sequence: TGTGCCAGCAGTGGGCCGGACAGGGCAAGTGAGCAGTTCTTC. The variable domain in full, with the rest retrieved from reference TRBV2 and TRBJ2-1, is EPEVTQTPSHQVTQMGQEVILRCVPISNHLYFYWYRQILGQKVEFLVSFYNNEISEKSEIFDDQFSVERPDGSNFTLKIRSTKLEDSAMYFCASSGPDRASEQFFGPGTRLTVL.

This clone was detected a few times. The rearrangement links TRBV30 to TRBJ2-6, with D perhaps TRBD2 (7 bases). The CDR3 length is 17 residues. CDR1 is GTSNPN, CDR2 SVGIG, per germline (reference sequence). With 5 bases removed from V and 0 bases from J, the gap between germline ends came to 17 bases. The CDR3 DNA is TGTGCCTGGGCCGTTGGGGGGGCGTCCTCTGGGGCCAACGTCCTGACTTTC. Its protein product is CAWAVGGASSGANVLTF.

The chain recombines TRBV25-1 with TRBJ1-5; a weak D match, TRBD1 (5 bases). The CDR3 length is 14 residues. The V gene's germline CDR1 is MGHDK and CDR2 SYGVNS. V was cut by 2 bases and J by 6 bases, with 11 bases left in between. The CDR3 region is CASSEPGGTQPQHF. The CDR3 nucleotides read TGTGCCAGCAGTGAACCGGGGGGAACTCAGCCCCAGCATTTT.

The J gene is TRBJ2-5, the V gene TRBV27, with D perhaps TRBD2 (7 bases). V lost 2 bases and J 4 bases, leaving 14 bases between the germline ends. The CDR3 totals 15 residues. Looked up from germline, CDR1 is MNHEY and CDR2 is SMNVEV (reference sequence). In DNA form, the CDR3 reads TGTGCCAGCAGTTTACGGGGGGCGGGCGGAGAGACCCAGTACTTC. Translation gives CASSLRGAGGETQYF.

For this clone: One end of the junction is discordant with germline, which a read error may explain. The chain has TRBV7-2 and TRBJ2-3; a possible D gene is TRBD1 (5 bases). In germline, CDR1 is SGHTA, CDR2 FQGNSA. The CDR3 consists of 11 residues. The CDR3 DNA reads as TGTGCCAGCAGCTTACGGTTGGACACCCTTTTT. It yields the protein CASSLRLDTLF.

This chain uses TRBV5-4 with TRBJ2-1, with a weak D call TRBD2 (5 bases). CDR3 length: 15 residues. Germline CDR1 reads SGHNT; CDR2 reads YYREEE (reference sequence). Trimming took 0 bases from V and 4 from J, leaving 11 bases between them. Here the CDR3 DNA reads TGTGCCAGCAGCTTGGGTAGGGAGAGGTACAATGAGCAGTTCTTC. Translating gives CASSLGRERYNEQFF.

A few counts support this clone. The V call is TRBV30, the J call TRBJ1-2, with a weak D call TRBD1 (5 bases). CDR3 length equals 13 residues. Trimming pared 2 bases from V and 7 bases from J, leaving 14 bases between. Germline assignment: CDR1 GTSNPN and CDR2 SVGIG (reference sequence). The CDR3 DNA is TGTGCCTGGAGTCCCCGGGACGGGGGTGGCTACACCTTC. It translates to CAWSPRDGGGYTF. Full variable domain (remainder filled in from reference TRBV30 and TRBJ1-2): SQTIHQWPATLVQPVGSPLSLECTVEGTSNPNLYWYRQAAGRGLQLLFYSVGIGQISSEVPQNLSASRPQDRQFILSSKKLLLSDSGFYLCAWSPRDGGGYTFGSGTRLTVV.

The gene calls are TRBV30 and TRBJ2-5, with D tentatively TRBD1 (6 bases). V was clipped by 7 bases and J by 1 base, with 13 bases between them. CDR1 is GTSNPN and CDR2 is SVGIG in the germline V gene (reference sequence). This CDR3 is built from 13 residues. The CDR3 is CAYSRQVQETQYF. CDR3 coding DNA: TGTGCCTACTCAAGACAGGTCCAAGAGACCCAGTACTTC.